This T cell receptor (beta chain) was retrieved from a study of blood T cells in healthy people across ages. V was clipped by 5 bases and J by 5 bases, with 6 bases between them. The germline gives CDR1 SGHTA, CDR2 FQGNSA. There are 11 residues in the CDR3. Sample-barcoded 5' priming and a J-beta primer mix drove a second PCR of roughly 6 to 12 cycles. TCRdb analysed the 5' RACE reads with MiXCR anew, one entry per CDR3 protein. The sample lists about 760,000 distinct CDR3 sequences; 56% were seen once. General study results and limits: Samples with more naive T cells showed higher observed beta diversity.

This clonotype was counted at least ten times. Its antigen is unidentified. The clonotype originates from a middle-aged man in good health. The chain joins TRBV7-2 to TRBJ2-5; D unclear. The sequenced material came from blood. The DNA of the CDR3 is TGTGCCAGCAGCCACGGGGAGACCCAGTACTTC. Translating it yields CASSHGETQYF.